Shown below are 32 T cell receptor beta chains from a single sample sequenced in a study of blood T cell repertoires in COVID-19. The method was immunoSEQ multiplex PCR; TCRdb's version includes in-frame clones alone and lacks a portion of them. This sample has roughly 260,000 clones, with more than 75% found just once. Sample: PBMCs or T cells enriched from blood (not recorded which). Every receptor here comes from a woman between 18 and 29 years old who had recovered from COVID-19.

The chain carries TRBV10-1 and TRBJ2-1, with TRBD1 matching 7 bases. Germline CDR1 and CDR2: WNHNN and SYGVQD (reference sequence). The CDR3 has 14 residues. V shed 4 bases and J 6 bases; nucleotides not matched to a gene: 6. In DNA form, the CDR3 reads TGCGCCAGCAGTGGATACAGGGGTGGCAATGAGCAGTTCTTC. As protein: CASSGYRGGNEQFF.

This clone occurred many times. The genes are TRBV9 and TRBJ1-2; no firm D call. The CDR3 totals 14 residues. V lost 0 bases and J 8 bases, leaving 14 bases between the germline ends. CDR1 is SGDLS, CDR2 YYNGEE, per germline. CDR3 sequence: CASSVDTSYGGYTF. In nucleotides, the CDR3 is TGTGCCAGCAGCGTAGATACCAGCTACGGGGGCTACACCTTC.

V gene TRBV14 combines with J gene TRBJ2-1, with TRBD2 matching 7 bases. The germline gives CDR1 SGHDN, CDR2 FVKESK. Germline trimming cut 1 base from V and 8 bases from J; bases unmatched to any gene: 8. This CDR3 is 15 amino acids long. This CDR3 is CASSQGWGRVDEQFF. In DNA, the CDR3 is TGTGCCAGCAGCCAAGGATGGGGGAGGGTGGATGAGCAGTTCTTC.

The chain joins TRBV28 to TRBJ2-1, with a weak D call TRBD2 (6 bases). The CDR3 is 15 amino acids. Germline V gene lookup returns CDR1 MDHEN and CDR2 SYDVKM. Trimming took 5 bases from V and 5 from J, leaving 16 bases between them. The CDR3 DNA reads TGTGCCAGCAGTCTCAGGGAGGACCACAACAATGAGCAGTTCTTC. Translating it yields CASSLREDHNNEQFF.

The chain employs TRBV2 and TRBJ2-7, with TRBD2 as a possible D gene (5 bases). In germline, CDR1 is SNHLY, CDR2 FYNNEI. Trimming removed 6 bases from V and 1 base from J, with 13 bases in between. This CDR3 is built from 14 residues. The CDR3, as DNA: TGTGCCAGCAGATTCATTGGAGGTTCCTACGAGCAGTACTTC. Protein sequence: CASRFIGGSYEQYF.

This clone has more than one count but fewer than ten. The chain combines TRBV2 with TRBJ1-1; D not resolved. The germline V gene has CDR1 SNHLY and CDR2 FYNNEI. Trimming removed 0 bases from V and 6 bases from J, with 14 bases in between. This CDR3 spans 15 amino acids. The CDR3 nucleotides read TGTGCCAGCAGTGAAGCCTCGGTGATGGGAGCTGAAGCTTTCTTT. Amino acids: CASSEASVMGAEAFF.

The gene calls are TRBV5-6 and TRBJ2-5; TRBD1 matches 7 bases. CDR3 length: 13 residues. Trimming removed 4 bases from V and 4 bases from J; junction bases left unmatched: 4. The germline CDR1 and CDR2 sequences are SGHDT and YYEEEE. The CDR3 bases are TGTGCCAGCAGCGGGGACAGAGCAGAGACCCAGTACTTC. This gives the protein CASSGDRAETQYF. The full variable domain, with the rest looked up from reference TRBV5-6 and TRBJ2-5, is DAGVTQSPTHLIKTRGQQVTLRCSPKSGHDTVSWYQQALGQGPQFIFQYYEEEERQRGNFPDRFSGHQFPNYSSELNVNALLLGDSALYLCASSGDRAETQYFGPGTRLLVL.

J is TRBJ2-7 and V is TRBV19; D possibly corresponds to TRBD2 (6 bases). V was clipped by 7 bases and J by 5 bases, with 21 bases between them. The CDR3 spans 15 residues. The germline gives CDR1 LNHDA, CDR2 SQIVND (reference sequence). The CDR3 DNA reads TGTGCCAGTAAAGAGGCGGAGGGATGGATCCACGAGCAGTACTTC. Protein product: CASKEAEGWIHEQYF. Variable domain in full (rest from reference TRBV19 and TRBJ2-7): DGGITQSPKYLFRKEGQNVTLSCEQNLNHDAMYWYRQDPGQGLRLIYYSQIVNDFQKGDIAEGYSVSREKKESFPLTVTSAQKNPTAFYLCASKEAEGWIHEQYFGPGTRLTVT.

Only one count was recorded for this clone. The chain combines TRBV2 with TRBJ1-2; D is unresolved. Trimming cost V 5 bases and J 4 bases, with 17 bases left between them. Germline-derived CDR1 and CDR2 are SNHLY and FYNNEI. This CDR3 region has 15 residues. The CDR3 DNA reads TGTGCCAGCAGTAATTTAGGACTTCCCCTCTATGGCTACACCTTC. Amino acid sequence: CASSNLGLPLYGYTF.

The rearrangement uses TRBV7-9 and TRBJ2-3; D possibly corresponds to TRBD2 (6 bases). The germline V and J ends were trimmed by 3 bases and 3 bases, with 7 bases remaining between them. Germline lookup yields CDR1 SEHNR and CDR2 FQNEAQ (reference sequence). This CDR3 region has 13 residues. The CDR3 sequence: CASSLGLTDTQYF. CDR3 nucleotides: TGTGCCAGCAGCTTGGGACTGACAGATACGCAGTATTTT.

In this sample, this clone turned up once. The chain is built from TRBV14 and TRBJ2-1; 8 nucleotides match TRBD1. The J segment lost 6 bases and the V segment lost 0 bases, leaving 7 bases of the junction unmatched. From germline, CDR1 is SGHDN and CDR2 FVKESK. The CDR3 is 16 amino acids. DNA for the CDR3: TGTGCCAGCAGCCAAGAGCGGGACAGGATGTCCAATGAGCAGTTCTTC. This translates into CASSQERDRMSNEQFF.

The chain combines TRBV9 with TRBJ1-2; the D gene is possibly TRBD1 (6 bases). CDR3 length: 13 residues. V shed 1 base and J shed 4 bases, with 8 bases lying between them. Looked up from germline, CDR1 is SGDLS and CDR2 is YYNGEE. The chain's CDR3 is CASSVTDSYGYTF. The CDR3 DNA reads TGTGCCAGCAGCGTAACGGACAGCTATGGCTACACCTTC.

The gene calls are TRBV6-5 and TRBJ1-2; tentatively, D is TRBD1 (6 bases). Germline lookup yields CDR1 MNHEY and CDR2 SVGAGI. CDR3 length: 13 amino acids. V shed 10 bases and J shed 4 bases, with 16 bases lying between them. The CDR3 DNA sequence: TGTGCCACCGGGGGGGGCAGCATCTATGGCTACACCTTC. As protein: CATGGGSIYGYTF.

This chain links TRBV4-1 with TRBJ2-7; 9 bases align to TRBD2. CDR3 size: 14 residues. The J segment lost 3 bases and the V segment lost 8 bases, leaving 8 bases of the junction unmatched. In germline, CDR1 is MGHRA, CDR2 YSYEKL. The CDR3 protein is CASAVAGDGYEQYF. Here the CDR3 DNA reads TGCGCCAGCGCTGTAGCGGGAGACGGCTACGAGCAGTACTTC.

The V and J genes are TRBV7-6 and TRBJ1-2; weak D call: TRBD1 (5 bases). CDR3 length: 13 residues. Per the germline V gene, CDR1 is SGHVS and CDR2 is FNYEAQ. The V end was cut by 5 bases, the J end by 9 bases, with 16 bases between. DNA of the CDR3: TGTGCCAGCAGCGGTCCGGGGGGAGATAGCTACACCTTC. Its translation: CASSGPGGDSYTF.

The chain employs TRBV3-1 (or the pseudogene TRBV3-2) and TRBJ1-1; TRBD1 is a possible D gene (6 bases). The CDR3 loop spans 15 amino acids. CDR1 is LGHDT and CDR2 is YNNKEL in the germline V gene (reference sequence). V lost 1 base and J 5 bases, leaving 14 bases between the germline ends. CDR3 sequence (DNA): TGTGCCAGCAGCCAAGCGGTCAGGGGTTTAACTGAAGCTTTCTTT. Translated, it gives CASSQAVRGLTEAFF.

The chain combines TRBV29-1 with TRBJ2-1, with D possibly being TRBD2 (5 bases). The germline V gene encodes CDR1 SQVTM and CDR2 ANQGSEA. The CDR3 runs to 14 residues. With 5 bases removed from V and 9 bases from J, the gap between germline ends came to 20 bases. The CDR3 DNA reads TGCAGCGTTCTGGACTGGTCCTACGAGGGTGAGCAGTTCTTC. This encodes CSVLDWSYEGEQFF.

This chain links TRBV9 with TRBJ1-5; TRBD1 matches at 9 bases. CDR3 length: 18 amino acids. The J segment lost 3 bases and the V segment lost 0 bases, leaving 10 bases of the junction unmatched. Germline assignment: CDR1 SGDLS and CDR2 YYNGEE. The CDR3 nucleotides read TGTGCCAGCAGCGTAGGCCCCGGAGGGACAGGGTACAATCAGCCCCAGCATTTT. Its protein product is CASSVGPGGTGYNQPQHF. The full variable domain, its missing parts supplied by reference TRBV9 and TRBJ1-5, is DSGVTQTPKHLITATGQRVTLRCSPRSGDLSVYWYQQSLDQGLQFLIQYYNGEERAKGNILERFSAQQFPDLHSELNLSSLELGDSALYFCASSVGPGGTGYNQPQHFGDGTRLSIL.

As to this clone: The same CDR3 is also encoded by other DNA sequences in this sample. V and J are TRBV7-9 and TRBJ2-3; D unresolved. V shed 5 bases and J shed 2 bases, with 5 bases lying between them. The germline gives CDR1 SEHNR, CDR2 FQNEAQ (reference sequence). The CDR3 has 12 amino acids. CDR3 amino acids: CASSPVTDTQYF. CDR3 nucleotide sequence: TGTGCCAGCAGCCCGGTCACAGATACGCAGTATTTT.

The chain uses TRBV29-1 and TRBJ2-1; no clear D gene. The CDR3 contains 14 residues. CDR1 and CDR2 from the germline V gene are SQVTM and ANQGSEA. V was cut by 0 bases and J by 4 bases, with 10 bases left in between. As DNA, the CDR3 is TGCAGCGTTGAAGATTTTCAGGAATACAATGAGCAGTTCTTC. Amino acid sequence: CSVEDFQEYNEQFF.

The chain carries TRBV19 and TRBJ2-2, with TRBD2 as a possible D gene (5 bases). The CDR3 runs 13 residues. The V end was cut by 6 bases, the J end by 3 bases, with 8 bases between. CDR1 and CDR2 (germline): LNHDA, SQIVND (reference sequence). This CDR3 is CASREVYTGELFF. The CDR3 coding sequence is TGTGCCAGTAGGGAGGTCTACACCGGGGAGCTGTTTTTT.

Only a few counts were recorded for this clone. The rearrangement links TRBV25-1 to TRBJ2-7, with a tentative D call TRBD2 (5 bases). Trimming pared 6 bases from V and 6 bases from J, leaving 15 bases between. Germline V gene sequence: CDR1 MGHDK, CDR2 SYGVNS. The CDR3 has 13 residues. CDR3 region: CASSGEGVSEQYF. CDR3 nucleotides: TGTGCCAGCAGCGGAGAGGGTGTCAGCGAGCAGTACTTC.

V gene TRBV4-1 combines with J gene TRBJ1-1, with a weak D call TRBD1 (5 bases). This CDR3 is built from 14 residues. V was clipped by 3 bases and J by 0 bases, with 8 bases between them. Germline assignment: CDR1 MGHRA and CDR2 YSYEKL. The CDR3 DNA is TGCGCCAGCAGCCACCGACAGTTGAACACTGAAGCTTTCTTT. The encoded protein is CASSHRQLNTEAFF.

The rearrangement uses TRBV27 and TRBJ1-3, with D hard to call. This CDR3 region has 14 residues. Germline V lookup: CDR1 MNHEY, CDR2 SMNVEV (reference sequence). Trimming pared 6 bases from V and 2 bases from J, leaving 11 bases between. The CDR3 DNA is TGTGCCAGCAGCCGAGGGCGGACTGGAAACACCATATATTTT. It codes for CASSRGRTGNTIYF.

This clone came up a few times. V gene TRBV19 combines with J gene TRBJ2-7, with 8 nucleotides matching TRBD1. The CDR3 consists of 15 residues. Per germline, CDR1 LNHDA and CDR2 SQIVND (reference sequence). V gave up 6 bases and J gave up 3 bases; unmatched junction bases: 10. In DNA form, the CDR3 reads TGTGCCAGTAGGCACGCCAAGGACAGGGTCTACGAGCAGTACTTC. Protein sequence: CASRHAKDRVYEQYF.

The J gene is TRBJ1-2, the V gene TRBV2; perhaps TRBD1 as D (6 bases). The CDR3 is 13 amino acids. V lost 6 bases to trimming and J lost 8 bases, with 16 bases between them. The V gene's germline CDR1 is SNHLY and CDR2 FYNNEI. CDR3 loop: CASRKDSLGGYTF. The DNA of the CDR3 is TGTGCCAGCAGAAAGGACAGCCTGGGGGGCTACACCTTC.

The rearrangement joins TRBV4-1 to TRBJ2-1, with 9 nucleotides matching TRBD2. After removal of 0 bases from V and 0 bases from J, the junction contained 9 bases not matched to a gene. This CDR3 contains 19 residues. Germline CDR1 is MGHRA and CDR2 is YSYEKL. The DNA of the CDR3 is TGCGCCAGCAGCCAAGAGAGGGGCGGGGGGGTTAGCTCCTACAATGAGCAGTTCTTC. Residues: CASSQERGGGVSSYNEQFF.

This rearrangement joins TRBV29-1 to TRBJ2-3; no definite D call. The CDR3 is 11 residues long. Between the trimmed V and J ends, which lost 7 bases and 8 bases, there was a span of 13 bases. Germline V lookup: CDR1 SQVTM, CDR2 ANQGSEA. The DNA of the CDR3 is TGCAGCGACTCCTCGTCGGGTACGCAGTATTTT. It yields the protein CSDSSSGTQYF.

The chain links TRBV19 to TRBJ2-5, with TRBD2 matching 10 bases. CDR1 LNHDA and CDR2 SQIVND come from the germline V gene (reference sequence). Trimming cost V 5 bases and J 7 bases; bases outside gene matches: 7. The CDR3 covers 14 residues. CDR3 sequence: CASSLAGAPGTQYF. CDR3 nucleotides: TGTGCCAGTAGTCTAGCGGGAGCACCCGGGACCCAGTACTTC.

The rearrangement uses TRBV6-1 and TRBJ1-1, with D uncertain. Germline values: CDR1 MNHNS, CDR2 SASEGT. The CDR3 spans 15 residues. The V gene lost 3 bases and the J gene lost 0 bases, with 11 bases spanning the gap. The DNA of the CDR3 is TGTGCCAGCAGTGAGCCCCAGAATTTGAACACTGAAGCTTTCTTT. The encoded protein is CASSEPQNLNTEAFF.

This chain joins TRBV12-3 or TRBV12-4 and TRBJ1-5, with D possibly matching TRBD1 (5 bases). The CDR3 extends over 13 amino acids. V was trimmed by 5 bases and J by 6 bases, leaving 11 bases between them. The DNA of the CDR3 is TGTGCCAGCAGTGCCATGGGGGGTCAGCCCCAGCATTTT. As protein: CASSAMGGQPQHF.

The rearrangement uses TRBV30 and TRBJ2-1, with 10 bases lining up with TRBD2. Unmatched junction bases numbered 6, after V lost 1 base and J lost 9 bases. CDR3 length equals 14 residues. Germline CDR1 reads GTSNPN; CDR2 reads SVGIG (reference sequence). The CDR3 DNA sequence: TGTGCCTGGAGTGGGGGACTAGCGCAGAGTGAGCAGTTCTTC. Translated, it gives CAWSGGLAQSEQFF.